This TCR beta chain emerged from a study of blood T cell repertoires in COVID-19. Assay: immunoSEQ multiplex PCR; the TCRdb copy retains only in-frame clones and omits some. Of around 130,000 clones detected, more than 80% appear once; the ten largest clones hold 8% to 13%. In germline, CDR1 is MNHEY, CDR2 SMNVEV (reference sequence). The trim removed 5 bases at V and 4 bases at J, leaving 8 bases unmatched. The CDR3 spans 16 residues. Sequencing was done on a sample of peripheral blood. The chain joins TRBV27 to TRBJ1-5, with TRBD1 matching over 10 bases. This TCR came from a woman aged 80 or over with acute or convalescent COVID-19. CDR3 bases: TGTGCCAGCAGTCCAGCGACAGGGGGCCTAAATCAGCCCCAGCATTTT. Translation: CASSPATGGLNQPQHF.